Here is one T cell receptor (beta chain) with its context. The data stem from a study of control samples from healthy donors and cancer patients. The data were produced by immunoSEQ multiplex PCR, yet TCRdb's version contains in-frame clones alone and is incomplete. The table records about 120,000 clones, over 75% of them present only once. The sample was PBMCs. This sequence originates from a woman aged 45-60 years with colorectal cancer.

DNA of the CDR3: TGTGCCAGCAGTGACAATGAGCAGTTCTTC. It specifies CASSDNEQFF. The chain joins TRBV2 to TRBJ2-1; no clear D. This CDR3 has 10 residues. Germline V lookup: CDR1 SNHLY, CDR2 FYNNEI. V was cut by 3 bases and J by 6 bases, with 0 bases left in between.